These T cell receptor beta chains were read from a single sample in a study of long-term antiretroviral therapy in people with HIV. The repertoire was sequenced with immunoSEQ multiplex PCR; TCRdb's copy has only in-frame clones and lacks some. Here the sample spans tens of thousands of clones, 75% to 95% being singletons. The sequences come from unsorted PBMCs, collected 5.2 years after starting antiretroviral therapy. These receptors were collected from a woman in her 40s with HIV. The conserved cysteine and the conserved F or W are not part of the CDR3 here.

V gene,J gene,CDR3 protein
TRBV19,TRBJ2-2,AGPGTPGELF
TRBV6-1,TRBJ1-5,ASRVTGFNQPQH
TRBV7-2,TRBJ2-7,ASSLASGGGYEQY
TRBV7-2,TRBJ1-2,ASSRDRDNGYT
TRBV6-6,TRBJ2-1,ASSQLAGSYNEQF
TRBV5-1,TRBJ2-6,ASSLGQPGANVLT
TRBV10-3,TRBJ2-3,AIRGTSGSSTDTQY
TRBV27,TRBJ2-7,ASSRGSSYEQY
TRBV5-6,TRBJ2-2,ASRSGPSGRAAGELF
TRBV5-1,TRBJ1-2,ASRVQGDSKYGYT
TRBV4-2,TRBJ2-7,ASSQELAVSYEQY
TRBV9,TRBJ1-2,ASSATGGVPSYGYT
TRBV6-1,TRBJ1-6,ASTRDRADSPLH
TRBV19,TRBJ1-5,ASRRTGENQPQH
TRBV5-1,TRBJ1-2,ASRNTGDYGYT
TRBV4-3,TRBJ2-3,ASSQGWSAILGDTQY
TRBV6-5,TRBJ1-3,ASTRPASNTIY
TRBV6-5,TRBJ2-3,ASRTGTSGGDTQY
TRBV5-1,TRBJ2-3,ASSLGGGSHADTQY
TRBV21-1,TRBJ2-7,ASSAKLPPYEQY
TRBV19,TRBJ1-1,ASSSEDRRQEAF
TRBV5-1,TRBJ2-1,ASSPSLGVYNEQF
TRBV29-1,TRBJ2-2,SVGGPNTGELF
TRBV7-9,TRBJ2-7,ASSLVGHYEQY
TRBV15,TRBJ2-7,ATSRDRRGEQY
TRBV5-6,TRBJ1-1,ASSFEGADTEAF
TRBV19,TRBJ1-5,ASSRQGAGNQPQH
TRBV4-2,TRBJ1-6,ASSGRTAIYNSPLH
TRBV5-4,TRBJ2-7,ASSSQAGYEQY
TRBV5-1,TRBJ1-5,ASSLSWDQPQH
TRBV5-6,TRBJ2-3,ASSQGTGRTDTQY
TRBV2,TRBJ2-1,ASSDSPGADGEQF
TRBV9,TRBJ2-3,ASSEGRLSTDTQY
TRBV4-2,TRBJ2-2,ASSRGLVGGELF
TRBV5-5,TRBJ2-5,ASSLAKEETQY
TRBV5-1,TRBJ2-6,ASSQTGAGANVLT
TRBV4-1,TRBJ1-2,ASSQDRVTGPTFT
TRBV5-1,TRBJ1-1,ASSLGPEGGEAF
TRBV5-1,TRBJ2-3,ASNRVSSTDTQY
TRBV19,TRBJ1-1,ASSPTDRPLTEAF
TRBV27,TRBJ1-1,ASSGQGADTEAF